This T cell receptor (beta chain) derives from a study of cytomegalovirus exposure and HLA in healthy donors. This clone came up a few times. No antigen is known for it. Study outcomes and limitations: A later analysis found that most CMV-associated TCR beta chains appeared HLA-restricted. Associated with cytomegalovirus, according to the listing, were 164 TCR beta chains.

The PCR employed 60 Vbeta primers together with 13 Jbeta primers. Original processing notes: Per a later analysis, the number of unique TCR beta chains was roughly 80 million, of which 9 million to 14 million were shared. Sequencing used immunoSEQ multiplex PCR; TCRdb keeps in-frame clones, though not all of them. V, J and clone size are taken as reported in that table, and D and trimming were inferred from the DNA itself. The sample consists of 90,000 to 110,000 clones, roughly two thirds of them appearing once. The TCR originated in a man aged 30 to 45 in good health and CMV-seronegative. The sequenced sample consisted of PBMCs.

The CDR3 protein is CASSWGQRSYEQYF. The CDR3 bases are TGTGCCAGCAGTTGGGGACAGCGATCCTACGAGCAGTACTTC. V and J are TRBV28 and TRBJ2-7; 7 bases are shared with TRBD1. Trimming cost V 4 bases and J 1 base; bases outside gene matches: 4. This CDR3 contains 14 residues. Germline V gene lookup returns CDR1 MDHEN and CDR2 SYDVKM.